This T cell receptor (beta chain) was sequenced in a study of molecular identifiers for immune sequencing clone quantification. This clonotype occurred many times. Its antigen remains unknown. Points from the study as a whole: Clones above 20 RNA copies contained over 97% of effector molecules and under 1% of naive molecules.

The CDR3 has 12 residues. Germline V gene lookup returns CDR1 SNHLY and CDR2 FYNNEI. V shed 7 bases and J shed 3 bases, with 8 bases lying between them. MiXCR, run by TCRdb on the PCR reads, gives a single entry per CDR3 protein. Of 90,000 or so distinct CDR3 sequences listed, about 23% are singletons. The chain links TRBV2 to TRBJ2-3; no definite D call. This receptor was taken from a human donor in good health. Some libraries in this study had Jurkat cell RNA spiked in. Material: naive CD8+ T cells from blood, with Jurkat cell RNA spiked in. The subset here: FACS-sorted CD8+CD4-CCR7+CD45RA+ naive T cells. In DNA form, the CDR3 reads TGTGCCAGCATTGGCAGTACAGATACGCAGTATTTT. Translation gives CASIGSTDTQYF.